The present T cell receptor beta chain was sequenced within a study of control samples from healthy donors and cancer patients (TCRdb year 2020). Libraries were made using the immunoSEQ multiplex PCR assay. Here the immuneACCESS table is served through TCRdb, limited to in-frame sequences with V and J called. Missing clones are a known gap in these copies; in checked studies unresolved V genes cover under half, and the rest lacks a known reason. A total of 170,000 or so clones appear in this sample, over 85% of them only once. Clones ranked in the top ten supply more than 1.3% of the sample. On this clone: Its antigen target is currently unknown. No base quality information exists; no much larger clone differs at one position.

Material for sequencing was blood. The clonotype was recovered from a man aged 25-45 years in good health.

The encoded CDR3 is CASSPAGGVTEAFF. The base sequence is TGTGCCAGCAGCCCCGCTGGGGGGGTGACTGAAGCTTTCTTT. Recombination connected TRBV7-6 to TRBJ1-1; 5 matching bases give a weak D call of TRBD1. CDR1 and CDR2 (SGHVS, FNYEAQ) derive from the germline V gene. There are 14 amino acids in the CDR3, from cysteine to phenylalanine inclusive. Only the CDR3 region is kept as DNA, spanning 42 bases read in frame from base 1. V drops 5 bases and J drops 5 bases, leaving 15 bases in between.